This T cell receptor (beta chain) derives from a study of blood T cells in healthy people across ages (dated by TCRdb to between 2014 and 2017). For the wider study: In model experiments, roughly one uniquely barcoded TCR beta cDNA molecule per two T cells was captured by template switching. Using the same blood draw, the study looked at two additional independent replicas of 1 million unique cDNA reads for two donors, one aged 18 to 30 and the other aged 80 or older. Using deep sequencing normalized with unique cDNA molecular identifiers, the study measured how TCR beta repertoire diversity changes with age. Four age groups were formed from the donors: young (average 16 years), middle-aged (around 40), aged (62) and long-lived (more than 75). What the research found in general, with its limitations: Total diversity estimates from one million sequenced T cells were considered lower bounds and underestimates. Compared with the aged group, the long-lived group had more naive CD4+ T cells, fewer expanded clones and increased TCR diversity, suggesting age selection. There was a strong correlation between observed TCR beta diversity and the percentage of naive T cells measured by flow cytometry. Bulk unsorted PBMC profiling prevented conclusive comparison of naive and antigen-experienced compartments. As age increased, observed TCR beta diversity per million T cells dropped in a roughly linear way, and a significant reduction was already evident by age 40. Because the CMV infection status of the donors was unknown, age-related changes in expanded clonotypes may potentially have been confounded.

Reading from cysteine to phenylalanine, the CDR3 counts 13 amino acids. The entry retains the CDR3 DNA only, 39 bases that are in frame from base 1. From the germline V gene, CDR1 is KGHSH and CDR2 is LQKENI. V is cut by 0 bases and J by 5 bases, and the space between the germline ends is 7 bases. The library relied on 5' RACE. The sequencer was an Illumina HiSeq 2500. A second PCR of 7 to 11 cycles was performed with a sample-barcoded 5' primer and a J-beta primer mix. A unique molecular identifier was introduced onto each TCR beta cDNA molecule by a template-switch 5' adaptor carrying 12 random nucleotides. At least 2.5 million CDR3-containing paired-end reads were obtained from each sample. All of the RNA was converted into first-strand cDNA using the Mint cDNA synthesis kit, with a TRBC-specific oligonucleotide serving as the primer. Following uracil-DNA glycosylase treatment, a first 18-cycle PCR with universal primers M1SS and BC2_uni_R was performed on all cDNA. The original pipeline was this. Each sample was normalized by randomly selecting 1 million high-quality reads, each carrying a distinct molecular identifier. Reads sharing molecular identifiers were discarded rather than binned into consensus sequences. CDR3 identification, clonotype clustering and error correction used MiTCR with a Q25 quality threshold and the strictest error-elimination algorithm. A nonparametric unseen species model using Euler transformation provided a lower-bound estimate of total TCR beta diversity. TCRdb reanalyzed the raw reads on its own, using fastp at Q25 for trimming and MiXCR for clone calling, and kept in-frame beta chains. Every CDR3 protein is listed once, alongside the most common genes and DNA of its rows. The V and J calls were determined by TCRdb, not by the authors. Present in this sample are over 750,000 distinct CDR3 sequences, roughly 25% of which were seen just once. The ten biggest clones cover under 9.5% of the sample.

A few counts support this clonotype. Its antigen is still unknown. The input lacks base qualities; no much larger clone sits a single base away. Systemically healthy Caucasian individuals from Russia, 35 to 50 in total and aged roughly 6 to 90 years, were included as donors. Each donor gave 8 to 10 milliliters of peripheral blood, collected into EDTA-treated Vacutainer tubes. PBMCs were isolated by Ficoll-Paque density-gradient centrifugation, with at least 6.5 million obtained per sample. Total RNA was extracted from PBMCs with Trizol reagent, with at least 5.5 micrograms obtained per sample. For every donor, an aliquot of PBMCs went through flow cytometry to measure the percentages of naive CD45RAhigh/CD27high T cells. The same sample was also used in a study of T cells of mothers and their children. The second study reports: Nine systemically healthy Caucasian individuals, comprising three mothers and their six children, were included as donors. cDNA synthesis used all of the extracted RNA, with approximately 1.4 ug of RNA in each 15 ul reaction. Sample barcodes and 2-4 random nucleotides were added via the M1S primer in the second PCR. More than 8 million TCR beta CDR3 reads were obtained from each mother, and roughly 3 million reads were obtained from each child. Thymic selection similarly shapes TCR recombination output in related and unrelated pairs, with minor effect from inherited differences. Normalized repertoire overlap in related mother-child pairs was always slightly higher than in unrelated mother-child pairs, but the difference was never significant. Persistent microchimeric T cell clones were not detected, at a sensitivity of about 100 clones per million clonotypes. Deep NGS was used in the study to compare the TCR beta repertoires of mothers and children and to look for features that separate related mother-child pairs from unrelated individuals. Mothers averaged about 40 +/- 4 years of age and children averaged roughly 12 +/- 4 years. After adapter ligation was performed with NEBNext reagents, the libraries were sequenced on an Illumina HiSeq 2000 with 100+100 nt paired-end reads. To avoid cross-contamination, the mother libraries and the child libraries were prepared a month apart and sequenced in separate runs. Each donor had between roughly 450,000 and 2,100,000 distinct TCR beta clonotypes identified. Naive TCR beta clonotypes were estimated from low-frequency clonotypes matched to each donor's FACS-determined naive share, without sorting.

Sequencing was done on a sample of blood. The clonotype was recovered from a boy between 5 and 17 years old in good health. The sequence links TRBV18 to TRBJ1-2; TRBD1 is possibly the D segment (5 matching bases). CDR3 region: CASSPPSGYGYTF. The DNA sequence follows: TGTGCCAGCTCACCACCGTCAGGGTATGGCTACACCTTC.